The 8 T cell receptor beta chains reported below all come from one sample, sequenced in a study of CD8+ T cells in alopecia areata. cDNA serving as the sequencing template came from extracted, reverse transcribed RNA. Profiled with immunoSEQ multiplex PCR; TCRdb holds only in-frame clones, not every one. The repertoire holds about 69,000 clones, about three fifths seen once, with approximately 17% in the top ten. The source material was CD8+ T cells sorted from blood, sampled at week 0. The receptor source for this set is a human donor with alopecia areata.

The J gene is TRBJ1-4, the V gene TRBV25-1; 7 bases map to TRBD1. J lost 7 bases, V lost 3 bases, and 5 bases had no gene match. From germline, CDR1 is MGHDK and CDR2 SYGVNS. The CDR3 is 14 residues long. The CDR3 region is CASSERGRGEKLFF. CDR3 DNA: TGTGCCAGCAGTGAGAGGGGGCGCGGTGAAAAACTGTTTTTT. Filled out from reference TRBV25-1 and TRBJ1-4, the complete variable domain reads EADIYQTPRYLVIGTGKKITLECSQTMGHDKMYWYQQDPGMELHLIHYSYGVNSTEKGDLSSESTVSRIRTEHFPLTLESARPSHTSQYLCASSERGRGEKLFFGSGTQLSVL.

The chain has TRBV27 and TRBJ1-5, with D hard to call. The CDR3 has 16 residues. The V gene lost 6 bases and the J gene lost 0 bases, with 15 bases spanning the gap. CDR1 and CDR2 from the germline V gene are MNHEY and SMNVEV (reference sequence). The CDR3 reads CASSREGPVSNQPQHF. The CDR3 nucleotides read TGTGCCAGCAGCCGAGAAGGGCCAGTTAGCAATCAGCCCCAGCATTTT.

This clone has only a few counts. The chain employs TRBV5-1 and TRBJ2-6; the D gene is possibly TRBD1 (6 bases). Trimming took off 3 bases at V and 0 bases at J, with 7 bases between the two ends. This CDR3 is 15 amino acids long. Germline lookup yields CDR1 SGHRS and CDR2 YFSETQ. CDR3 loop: CASSWDNSGANVLTF. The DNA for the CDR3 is TGCGCCAGCAGCTGGGACAACTCTGGGGCCAACGTCCTGACTTTC.

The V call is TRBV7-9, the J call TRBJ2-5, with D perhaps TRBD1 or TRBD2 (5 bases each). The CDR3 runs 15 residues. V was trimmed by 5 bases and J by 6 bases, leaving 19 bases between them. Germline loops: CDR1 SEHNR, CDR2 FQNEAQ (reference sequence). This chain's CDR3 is CASSPTHGGLKTQYF. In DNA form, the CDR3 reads TGTGCCAGCAGCCCTACGCATGGGGGTTTGAAGACCCAGTACTTC.

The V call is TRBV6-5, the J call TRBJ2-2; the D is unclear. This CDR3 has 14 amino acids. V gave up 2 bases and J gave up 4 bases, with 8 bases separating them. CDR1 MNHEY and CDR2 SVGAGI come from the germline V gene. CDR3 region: CASSYRDPTGELFF. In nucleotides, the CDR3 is TGTGCCAGCAGTTACCGCGATCCCACCGGGGAGCTGTTTTTT.

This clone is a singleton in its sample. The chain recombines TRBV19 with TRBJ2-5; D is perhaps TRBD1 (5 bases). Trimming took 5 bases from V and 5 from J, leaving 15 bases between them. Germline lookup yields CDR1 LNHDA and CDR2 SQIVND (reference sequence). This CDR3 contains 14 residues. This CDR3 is CASSGGHFRETQYF. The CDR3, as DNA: TGTGCCAGTAGTGGCGGACATTTCCGGGAGACCCAGTACTTC.

In DNA form, the CDR3 reads TGTGCCAGCAGTCCGGGGGTAGCGGGCACAGATACGCAGTATTTT. Amino acid sequence: CASSPGVAGTDTQYF. The V call is TRBV7-3, the J call TRBJ2-3; a possible D gene is TRBD2 (6 bases). The CDR3 sequence is 15 residues long. Trimming took off 6 bases at V and 1 base at J, with 14 bases between the two ends. The germline gives CDR1 SGHTA, CDR2 FQGTGA.

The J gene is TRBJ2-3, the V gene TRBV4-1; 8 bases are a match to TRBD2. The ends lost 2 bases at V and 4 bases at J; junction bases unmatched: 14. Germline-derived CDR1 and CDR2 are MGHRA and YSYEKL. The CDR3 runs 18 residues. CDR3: CASSQMTSVLDRADTQYF. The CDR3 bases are TGCGCCAGCAGCCAAATGACTAGCGTCCTCGACCGGGCAGATACGCAGTATTTT.